In its sample, the clone carrying this TCR beta chain is medium-sized. Its antigen is not known. The CDR3 length is 16 residues. Germline assignment: CDR1 MDHEN and CDR2 SYDVKM. V gave up 3 bases and J gave up 5 bases; unmatched junction bases: 11. This specimen comes from a study of cytomegalovirus exposure and HLA in healthy donors. Findings of the study overall: An analysis done earlier found most TCR beta V segments productive about 87% or about 30% of the time. Fewer N-insertions than the roughly 670-donor mean were reportedly shown by an Asian-associated ancestry cluster in a later analysis. Reports state that TCR beta sequences accurately predicted most subjects' HLA-A and HLA-B alleles.

PCR amplification relied on 60 Vbeta primers (plus 13 Jbeta primers). The repertoire was sequenced with immunoSEQ multiplex PCR; TCRdb's copy has only in-frame clones and lacks some. The sample yields about 50,000 clones, over 60% seen once. This chain uses TRBV28 with TRBJ2-7; TRBD1 matches at 9 bases. Sequencing input: PBMCs. The receptor was derived from a young man in good health and CMV-seropositive. The CDR3 region is CASSLGQGGGYHEQYF. In nucleotides, the CDR3 is TGTGCCAGCAGTTTGGGACAGGGCGGGGGTTATCACGAGCAGTACTTC.